Included here is one TCR beta chain sequence, with context. Antigen specificity is unknown. Previously described methods with listed TCR primers produced the bulk TCR libraries. TCRdb recomputed calls from the PCR reads with MiXCR, one row per CDR3 protein. This table holds 350,000 or so distinct CDR3 sequences, 20% to 25% found once. This specimen comes from a study of molecular identifiers for immune sequencing clone quantification. In the study overall: In replicates, RNA taken from approximately 20,000 or 100,000 naive CD8 cells was divided five ways, and four portions underwent sequencing. Study-wide points: Jurkat TCR RNA spiked in from one cell (amid some 1.1 million naive cells) was reportedly detectable.

Germline V lookup: CDR1 DFQATT, CDR2 SNEGSKA (reference sequence). CDR3 length equals 13 residues. Trimming stripped 1 base from V and 3 bases from J, with 7 bases between. The chain employs TRBV20-1 and TRBJ2-4; D not certain. This TCR derives from a human donor in good health. Some libraries in this study had Jurkat cell RNA spiked in. The specimen sequenced was naive CD8+ T cells from blood, with Jurkat cell RNA spiked in. Subset denoted: FACS-sorted CD8+CD4-CCR7+CD45RA+ naive T cells. As DNA, the CDR3 is TGCAGTGCTAGAGGGGTGGGCAAAAACATTCAGTACTTC. This sequence encodes CSARGVGKNIQYF.